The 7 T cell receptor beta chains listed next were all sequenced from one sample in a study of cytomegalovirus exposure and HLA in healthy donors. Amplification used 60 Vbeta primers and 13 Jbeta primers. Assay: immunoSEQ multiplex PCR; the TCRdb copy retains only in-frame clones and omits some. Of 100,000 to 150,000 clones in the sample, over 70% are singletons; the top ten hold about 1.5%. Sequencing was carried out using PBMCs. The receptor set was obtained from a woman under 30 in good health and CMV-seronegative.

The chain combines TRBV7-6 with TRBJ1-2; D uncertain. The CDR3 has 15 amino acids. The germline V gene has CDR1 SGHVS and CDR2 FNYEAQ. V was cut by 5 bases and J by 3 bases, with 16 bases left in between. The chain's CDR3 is CASSAAVGIDYGYTF. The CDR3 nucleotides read TGTGCCAGCAGCGCAGCGGTGGGGATCGACTATGGCTACACCTTC.

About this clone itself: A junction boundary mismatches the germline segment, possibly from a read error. Here the CDR3 reads CVSSVHGRVAGPYEQYF. In DNA, the CDR3 is TGTGTCAGCAGCGTCCACGGCCGGGTAGCGGGACCCTACGAGCAGTACTTC. The chain recombines TRBV7-9 with TRBJ2-7, with TRBD2 matching over 8 bases. This CDR3 is built from 17 residues. In germline, CDR1 is SEHNR, CDR2 FQNEAQ (reference sequence). The complete variable domain, with remaining parts taken from reference TRBV7-9 and TRBJ2-7, reads DTGVSQNPRHKITKRGQNVTFRCDPISEHNRLYWYRQTLGQGPEFLTYFQNEAQLEKSRLLSDRFSAERPKGSFSTLEIQRTEQGDSAMYLCVSSVHGRVAGPYEQYFGPGTRLTVT.

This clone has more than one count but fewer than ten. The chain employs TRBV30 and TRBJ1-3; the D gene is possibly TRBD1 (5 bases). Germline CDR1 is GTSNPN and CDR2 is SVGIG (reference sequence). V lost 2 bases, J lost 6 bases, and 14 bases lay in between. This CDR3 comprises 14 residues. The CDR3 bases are TGTGCCTGGAGTTTCGAGCGGGGGGTAAACACCATATATTTT. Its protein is CAWSFERGVNTIYF.

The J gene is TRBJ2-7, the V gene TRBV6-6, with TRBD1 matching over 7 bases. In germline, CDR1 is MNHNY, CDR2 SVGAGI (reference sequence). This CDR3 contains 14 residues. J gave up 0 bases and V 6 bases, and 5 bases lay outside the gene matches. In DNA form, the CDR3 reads TGTGCCAGCAGCTGGACAGGTGTCTCCTACGAGCAGTACTTC. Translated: CASSWTGVSYEQYF.

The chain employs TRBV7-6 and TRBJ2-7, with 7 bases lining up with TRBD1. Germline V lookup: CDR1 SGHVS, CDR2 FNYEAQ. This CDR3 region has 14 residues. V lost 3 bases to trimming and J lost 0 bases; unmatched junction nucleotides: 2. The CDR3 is CASSFGQDSYEQYF. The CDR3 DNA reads TGTGCCAGCAGCTTTGGACAGGACTCCTACGAGCAGTACTTC.

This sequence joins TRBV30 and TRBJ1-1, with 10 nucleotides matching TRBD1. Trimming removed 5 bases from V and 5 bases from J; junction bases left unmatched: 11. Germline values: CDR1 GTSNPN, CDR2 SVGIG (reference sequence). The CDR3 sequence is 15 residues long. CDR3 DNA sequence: TGTGCCTGGGCTAACTCTGGGACAGGGGAAACTGAAGCTTTCTTT. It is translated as CAWANSGTGETEAFF.

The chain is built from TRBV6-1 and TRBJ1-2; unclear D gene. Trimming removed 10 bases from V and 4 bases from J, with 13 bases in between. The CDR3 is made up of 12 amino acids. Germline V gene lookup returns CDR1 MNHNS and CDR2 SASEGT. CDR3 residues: CATNEGPYGYTF. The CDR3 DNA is TGTGCCACCAATGAGGGCCCCTATGGCTACACCTTC.